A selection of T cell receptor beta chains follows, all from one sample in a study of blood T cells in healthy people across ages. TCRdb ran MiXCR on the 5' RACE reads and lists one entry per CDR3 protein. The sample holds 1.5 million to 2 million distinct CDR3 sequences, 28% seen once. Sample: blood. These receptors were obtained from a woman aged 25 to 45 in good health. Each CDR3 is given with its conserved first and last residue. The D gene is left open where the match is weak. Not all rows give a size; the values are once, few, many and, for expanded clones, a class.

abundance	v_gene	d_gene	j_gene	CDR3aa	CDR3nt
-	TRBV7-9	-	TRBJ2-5	CASSLGRVKGRLQETQYF	TGTGCCAGCAGCTTAGGACGTGTAAAGGGGCGCCTCCAAGAGACCCAGTACTTC
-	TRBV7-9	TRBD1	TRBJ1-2	CASSSPGAGTGGYGYTF	TGTGCCAGCAGCTCCCCTGGAGCGGGGACAGGGGGCTATGGCTACACCTTC
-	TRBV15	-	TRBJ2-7	CATSRESGVAYEQYF	TGTGCCACCAGCAGAGAATCAGGGGTAGCCTACGAGCAGTACTTC
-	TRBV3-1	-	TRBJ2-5	CASSQGPERETQYF	TGTGCCAGCAGCCAAGGCCCAGAGCGGGAGACCCAGTACTTC
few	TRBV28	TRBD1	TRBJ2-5	CASSRPRTGQETQYF	TGTGCCAGCAGTCGACCGAGGACAGGCCAAGAGACCCAGTACTTC
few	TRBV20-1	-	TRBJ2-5	CNARVRGWETQYF	TGCAATGCTAGAGTCAGGGGTTGGGAGACCCAGTACTTC
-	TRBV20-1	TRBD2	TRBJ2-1	CSAESGSINNEQFF	TGCAGTGCAGAAAGCGGGAGTATCAACAATGAGCAGTTCTTC
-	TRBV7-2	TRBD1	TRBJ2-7	CASSSRQGRGSYNEQYF	TGTGCCAGCAGCTCTAGACAGGGCAGAGGATCCTACAATGAGCAGTACTTC
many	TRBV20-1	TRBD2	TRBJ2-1	CSAGTSGFNEQFF	TGCAGTGCCGGGACTAGCGGCTTCAATGAGCAGTTCTTC
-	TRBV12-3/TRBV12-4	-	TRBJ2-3	CASTRRSSRDTQYF	TGTGCCAGCACCCGCAGATCTAGCCGAGATACGCAGTATTTT
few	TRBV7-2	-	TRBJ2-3	CASNFGGGTADTQYF	TGTGCCAGCAACTTTGGTGGGGGGACTGCGGATACGCAGTATTTT
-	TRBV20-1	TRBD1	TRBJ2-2	CSGSRGKRTGELFF	TGCAGTGGTTCCAGGGGGAAAAGGACCGGGGAGCTGTTTTTT
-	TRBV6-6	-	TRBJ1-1	CASSYKQAYNTEAFF	TGTGCCAGCAGTTACAAACAGGCCTATAACACTGAAGCTTTCTTT
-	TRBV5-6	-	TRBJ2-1	CASSRIVISYNEQFF	TGTGCCAGCAGCCGGATTGTGATATCCTACAATGAGCAGTTCTTC
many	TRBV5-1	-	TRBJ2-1	CASSFGGGGEQFF	TGCGCCAGCAGCTTTGGAGGGGGCGGAGAGCAGTTCTTC
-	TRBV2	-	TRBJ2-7	CASSKDGYEQYF	TGTGCCAGCAGTAAGGACGGGTACGAGCAGTACTTC
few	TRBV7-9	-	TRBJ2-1	CASSRDFPYTYNEQFF	TGTGCCAGCAGTCGGGACTTCCCCTACACTTACAATGAGCAGTTCTTC
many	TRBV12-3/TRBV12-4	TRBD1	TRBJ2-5	CASSIRTGGSETQYF	TGTGCCAGCAGTATAAGGACAGGGGGTTCCGAGACCCAGTACTTC
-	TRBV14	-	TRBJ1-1	CASSRWRGRTEAFF	TGTGCCAGCAGCCGCTGGAGGGGTCGGACTGAAGCTTTCTTT
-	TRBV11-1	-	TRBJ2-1	CASSFAPSGGPSNEQCF	TGTGCCAGCAGCTTTGCCCCTTCCGGGGGGCCTTCGAATGAGCAGTGCTTC
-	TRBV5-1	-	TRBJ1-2	CASSLDIAADYGHTF	TGCGCCAGCAGCTTGGATATCGCAGCGGACTATGGCCACACCTTC
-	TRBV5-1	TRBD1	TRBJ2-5	CASSLEQGGETQYF	TGCGCCAGCAGCTTGGAACAGGGGGGTGAGACCCAGTACTTC
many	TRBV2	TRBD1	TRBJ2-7	CASSDRVGYEQYF	TGTGCCAGCTCGGACAGGGTAGGATACGAGCAGTACTTC
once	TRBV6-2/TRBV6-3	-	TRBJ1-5	CASRTTGRQPQHF	TGTGCCAGCAGGACGACAGGACGGCAGCCCCAGCATTTT